These 8 T cell receptor beta chains came from one sample sequenced in a study of identical twins. TCRdb reprocessed the 5' RACE reads with MiXCR, giving one entry per CDR3 protein. The sample shows roughly 570,000 distinct CDR3 sequences, 9.5% to 10% of them seen only once. These sequences were also reported in another study, on yellow fever vaccine responses in identical twins.

Sequencing input: PBMCs. All receptors come from a young woman in good health.

This clonotype occurred many times. The genes are TRBV29-1 and TRBJ2-3, with D hard to call. CDR3 length: 14 amino acids. Deletions cut 2 bases from V and 9 bases from J, with 18 bases between. CDR1 is SQVTM, CDR2 ANQGSEA, per germline. CDR3 region: CSVELWIGLSTQYF. In nucleotides, the CDR3 is TGCAGCGTTGAACTTTGGATAGGTCTTTCCACGCAGTATTTT.

This clonotype was detected ten times or more. The chain is built from TRBV10-3 and TRBJ2-3; TRBD2 matches 8 bases. J lost 2 bases, V lost 4 bases, and 8 bases had no gene match. Per the germline V gene, CDR1 is ENHRY and CDR2 is SYGVKD. CDR3 length equals 16 residues. This CDR3 is CAISGGLGETTDTQYF. Here the CDR3 DNA reads TGTGCCATCAGTGGGGGACTAGGAGAGACCACAGATACGCAGTATTTT.

The chain employs TRBV20-1 and TRBJ2-1, with D uncertain. Germline V gene data show CDR1 as DFQATT and CDR2 as SNEGSKA (reference sequence). V was clipped by 1 base and J by 0 bases, with 10 bases between them. The CDR3 is 15 amino acids. The CDR3 spells CSARAPRSSYNEQFF. The CDR3 nucleotides read TGCAGTGCTAGAGCCCCTCGATCCTCCTACAATGAGCAGTTCTTC.

The chain employs TRBV6-2 or TRBV6-3 and TRBJ2-1; tentative D call: TRBD1 (5 bases). The CDR3 loop spans 15 amino acids. The germline V gene encodes CDR1 MNHEY and CDR2 SVGEGT. V gave up 2 bases and J gave up 4 bases, with 12 bases separating them. CDR3 sequence reads: CASSYKVQGYNEQFF. CDR3 bases: TGTGCCAGCAGTTACAAGGTTCAGGGATACAATGAGCAGTTCTTC.

This clonotype has just a few counts. The rearrangement joins TRBV2 to TRBJ1-2, with 10 bases aligning to TRBD1. CDR1 is SNHLY, CDR2 FYNNEI, per germline. The CDR3 loop spans 13 amino acids. Trimming cost V 5 bases and J 8 bases; bases outside gene matches: 5. The CDR3, as DNA: TGTGCCAGCAGTTCCGACAGGGGGCAAGGCTACACCTTC. Translating gives CASSSDRGQGYTF.

The CDR3 is CAWSIDKAYEQYF. DNA of the CDR3: TGTGCCTGGAGTATAGACAAGGCCTACGAGCAGTACTTC. V usage is TRBV30 and J usage is TRBJ2-7; the D is unclear. The CDR3 has 13 amino acids. V was cut by 2 bases and J by 2 bases, with 10 bases left in between. Germline CDR1 GTSNPN, CDR2 SVGIG (reference sequence). The variable domain in full, completed from reference TRBV30 and TRBJ2-7, reads SQTIHQWPATLVQPVGSPLSLECTVEGTSNPNLYWYRQAAGRGLQLLFYSVGIGQISSEVPQNLSASRPQDRQFILSSKKLLLSDSGFYLCAWSIDKAYEQYFGPGTRLTVT.

This clonotype has at least ten counts. The chain has TRBV18 and TRBJ1-1; D gene ambiguous. Per the germline V gene, CDR1 is KGHSH and CDR2 is LQKENI. V was cut by 3 bases and J by 10 bases, with 15 bases left in between. The CDR3 has 13 residues. The chain's CDR3 is CASSPTMGLGAFF. For the CDR3, the DNA is TGTGCCAGCTCACCGACGATGGGATTAGGAGCTTTCTTT.

The chain joins TRBV20-1 to TRBJ2-4; D may be TRBD1 (6 bases). The germline V and J ends were trimmed by 1 base and 0 bases, with 10 bases remaining between them. There are 15 residues in the CDR3. The germline CDR1 and CDR2 sequences are DFQATT and SNEGSKA (reference sequence). The CDR3 DNA follows: TGCAGTGCTAGAGGGTCGGGACAAGCCAAAAACATTCAGTACTTC. It encodes CSARGSGQAKNIQYF.